This TCR beta chain came from a study of T cell responses to AZD1222 COVID-19 vaccine (dated by TCRdb to the early 2020s). In the study overall: A total of 233 trial participants underwent TCR sequencing, of whom some 210 received two doses of AZD1222 and some 26 received two doses of the MenACWY control vaccine. Trial participants were enrolled by age into 18-55, 56-69 and 70-plus year subgroups, with roughly 160, 29 and 62 TCR-sequenced participants respectively. The study at large found these results: After two AZD1222 doses, both the breadth and the depth of spike-specific TCRs were significantly higher than at day 0 and than in MenACWY recipients. Participants were mostly white British, with more females than males. The authors suggested clonal diversity may have been underestimated. Nearly half of unique spike-specific TCRs reportedly recognized epitopes outside regions mutated in the B.1.351 and B.1.1.7 variants. No day 14 peak-response samples were available, so repertoires were characterized only after the peak T cell response. In the small 56-69-year group, the increase in depth fell short of significance, most likely because of low power. Vaccine-associated CD4 TCRs spanned the whole spike protein, with dominant responses in regions 160-218 and 743-854. Conclusions about previously exposed vaccinees were limited because only a handful of AZD1222 recipients were SARS-CoV-2 seropositive at baseline.

In the paper's terms, the time point label means: baseline before first vaccination. The label giving this sample's treatment or condition can be read as: meningococcal conjugate vaccine given as trial control. Vaccinee samples came from UK trials COV001 and COV002, including a single-blind randomized controlled phase 2/3 trial of AZD1222 (ChAdOx1 nCoV-19) in healthy adults. Trial participant PBMC samples were collected at day 0 and day 28 after the second dose for TCRbeta chain sequencing. A word on this clone: Its antigen target is currently unknown. No per-base quality is available; no much larger clone lies one base away.

The germline V gene encodes CDR1 GTSNPN and CDR2 SVGIG (reference sequence). The CDR3 has 12 amino acids, counting the end cysteine and phenylalanine. Solely the CDR3 DNA is kept, with 36 bases framed from the first base. A distance of 11 bases separates the germline ends of V and J, which lose 1 base and 13 bases respectively. The CDR3 regions of human TCRbeta chains were subjected to immunosequencing. The study's own analysis went as follows. TCRs in the repertoires were matched against a reference library of SARS-CoV-2-specific TCRs that had been generated with the MIRA antigen-specificity platform. Breadth was defined as the fraction of unique TCRs that were SARS-CoV-2-associated. Depth was defined as the fraction of total T cells that were SARS-CoV-2-associated. Using the MIRA data, each spike-specific TCR was mapped to the spike region that the TCR reacts to and placed in a CD4 or CD8 class. Log10-transformed breadth and depth values were compared by one-way ANOVA with Sidak's multiple comparisons tests. Drawn from immuneACCESS, this table holds only the in-frame rearrangements with V and J called that TCRdb kept. Clones are partly lost; checked studies trace under half to an unresolved V gene and leave the rest unexplained. The V and J calls and clone size are taken from that table; D and trimming were inferred from the DNA. This sample comprises roughly 180,000 clones, 87% of them detected only once. The leading ten clones occupy 2.5% to 3% of the sample.

The TCR originated in an adult in good health. The sequences come from peripheral blood, collected on day 0 of MenACWY control vaccination. The chain links TRBV30 with TRBJ1-6; too little of a D gene remains to name it. The bases are TGTGCCTGGAGTGCGGACGTTTCCCCCCTCCACTTT. Protein translation: CAWSADVSPLHF.